This T cell receptor beta chain was observed in a study of blood T cell repertoires in COVID-19. The overall study: Sites in the United States, Italy and Spain provided acute and convalescent COVID-19 samples. T cells, B-cell-depleted T cells, or PBMCs supplied cDNA or gDNA.

CDR1 and CDR2 from the germline V gene are LNHDA and SQIVND (reference sequence). Trimming left V 6 bases short and J 7 bases short, with 13 bases between. The CDR3 extends over 13 amino acids. Original data processing: For nucleated cells, counts were estimated from reference gene primer amplification. Generated by immunoSEQ multiplex PCR, the TCRdb table keeps only in-frame clones and is missing some. D and trimming come from the DNA, and the V and J calls and clone size come from that table. The sample records about 310,000 clones, roughly 91% being singletons. Sequenced material: peripheral blood. The rearrangement links TRBV19 to TRBJ1-5; no clear D. This clonotype was sampled from a man aged 45-65 years with active or convalescent COVID-19. CDR3 sequence: CASSPGDEQPQHF. The CDR3 nucleotides are TGTGCCAGTAGCCCAGGCGACGAGCAGCCCCAGCATTTT.